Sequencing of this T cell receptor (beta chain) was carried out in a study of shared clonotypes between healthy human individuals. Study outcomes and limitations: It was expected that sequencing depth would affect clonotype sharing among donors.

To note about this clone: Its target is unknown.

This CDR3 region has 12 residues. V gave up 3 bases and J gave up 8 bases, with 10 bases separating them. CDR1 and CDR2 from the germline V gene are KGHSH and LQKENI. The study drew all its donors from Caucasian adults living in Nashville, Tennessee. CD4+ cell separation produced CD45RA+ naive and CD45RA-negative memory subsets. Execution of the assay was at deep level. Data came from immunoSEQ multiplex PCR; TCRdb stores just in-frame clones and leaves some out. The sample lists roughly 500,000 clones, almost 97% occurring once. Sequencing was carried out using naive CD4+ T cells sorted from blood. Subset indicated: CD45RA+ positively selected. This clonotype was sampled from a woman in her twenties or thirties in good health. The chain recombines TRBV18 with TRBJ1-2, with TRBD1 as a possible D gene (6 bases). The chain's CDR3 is CASSPRRGGYTF. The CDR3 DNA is TGTGCCAGCTCACCTCGCAGGGGAGGCTACACCTTC.